Listed here are 32 T cell receptor beta chains from one sample, sequenced in a study of shared clonotypes between healthy human individuals. Sequencing was performed with immunoSEQ multiplex PCR; in TCRdb, only in-frame clones are kept and a portion is missing. The sample yields some 1,100,000 clones, 70% to 80% seen once. The sample comprised memory CD4+ T cells from PBMCs. Documented subset: CD45RA-negative fraction. These receptors were obtained from a man between 18 and 29 years old in good health. Some clones in this sample may be carry-over from other donors' samples.

This clone was seen a few times. The genes are TRBV7-3 and TRBJ1-1, with D perhaps matching TRBD1 (5 bases). Per germline, CDR1 SGHTA and CDR2 FQGTGA. Trimming stripped 6 bases from V and 1 base from J, with 9 bases between. The CDR3 is made up of 13 amino acids. CDR3 residues: CASRLTGNTEAFF. CDR3 sequence (DNA): TGTGCCAGCAGACTTACAGGGAACACTGAAGCTTTCTTT.

This clone was seen many times. CDR3 nucleotide sequence: TGCGCCAGCAGCTTCGATCCAGCCTTGTCCTACGAGCAGTACTTC. It specifies CASSFDPALSYEQYF. The chain recombines TRBV5-1 with TRBJ2-7, with D unresolved. Germline loops: CDR1 SGHRS, CDR2 YFSETQ. Trimming removed 2 bases at V and 1 base at J, with 13 bases between. The CDR3 is made up of 15 amino acids.

V usage is TRBV4-1 and J usage is TRBJ1-2; 9 bases align to TRBD1. This CDR3 is built from 17 residues. Germline values: CDR1 MGHRA, CDR2 YSYEKL. The ends lost 2 bases at V and 2 bases at J; junction bases unmatched: 9. DNA for the CDR3: TGCGCCAGCAGCCAAATGCTTTTTGGACAGGGGAACTATGGCTACACCTTC. Translating it yields CASSQMLFGQGNYGYTF.

This clone has only one observation. The chain employs TRBV9 and TRBJ2-1; 10 nucleotides align to TRBD2. Trimming at V came to 4 bases and at J to 7 bases, leaving 11 bases not matched to a gene. Germline-derived CDR1 and CDR2 are SGDLS and YYNGEE. CDR3 length: 16 amino acids. The CDR3 region has the DNA TGTGCCAGCAGCCCCCAGAGCGGGAGGGGTCATAATGAGCAGTTCTTC. It translates to CASSPQSGRGHNEQFF.

The chain links TRBV5-1 to TRBJ1-1; D is perhaps TRBD1 (5 bases). This CDR3 is 14 amino acids long. Trimming left V 2 bases short and J 6 bases short, with 14 bases between. Germline V CDR1 and CDR2: SGHRS, YFSETQ. The CDR3 bases are TGCGCCAGCAGCTTAGGGACTCCGGGCCCTGAAGCTTTCTTT. Its protein is CASSLGTPGPEAFF.

The chain combines TRBV29-1 with TRBJ2-3, with a tentative D call TRBD2 (5 bases). Looked up from germline, CDR1 is SQVTM and CDR2 is ANQGSEA. The ends were cut back, 7 bases at V and 2 bases at J, with 16 bases in the middle. CDR3 size: 14 residues. CDR3 DNA: TGCAGCGCCAAAATGGGAGCTCTCACAGATACGCAGTATTTT. Translation gives CSAKMGALTDTQYF.

The rearrangement uses TRBV14 and TRBJ1-4; D remains unclear. CDR1 is SGHDN, CDR2 FVKESK, per germline. Trimming shortened V by 4 bases and J by 5 bases, and 11 bases separated the two germline ends. The CDR3 spans 14 residues. The CDR3 is CASSPLQMNEKLFF. The CDR3 DNA reads TGTGCCAGCAGCCCCCTCCAAATGAATGAAAAACTGTTTTTT.

This clone was detected once. The chain links TRBV5-6 to TRBJ1-3; 9 bases fit TRBD1. The CDR3 loop spans 15 amino acids. With V trimmed by 0 bases and J by 3 bases, 1 base remained unmatched. CDR1 is SGHDT and CDR2 is YYEEEE in the germline V gene. CDR3 region: CASSLEGQGGNTIYF. Written as DNA, the CDR3 is TGTGCCAGCAGCTTGGAGGGACAGGGTGGAAACACCATATATTTT.

This sequence joins TRBV28 and TRBJ2-3, with 8 bases that match TRBD1. V gave up 4 bases and J gave up 8 bases; unmatched junction bases: 8. The CDR3 is 14 residues long. From germline, CDR1 is MDHEN and CDR2 SYDVKM. CDR3 bases: TGTGCCAGCAGTTCGGGACAGGTGGGGGGTACGCAGTATTTT. This sequence encodes CASSSGQVGGTQYF.

The sample holds a few counts of this clone. This chain uses TRBV30 with TRBJ1-1, with D possibly TRBD1 on 5 matching bases. V dropped 0 bases and J dropped 4 bases, with 9 bases sitting between them. Germline V CDR1 and CDR2: GTSNPN, SVGIG (reference sequence). The CDR3 runs to 13 residues. The CDR3 loop is CAWSVSGRTEAFF. For the CDR3, the DNA is TGTGCCTGGAGTGTATCAGGGCGCACTGAAGCTTTCTTT.

The V and J genes are TRBV5-4 and TRBJ1-1, with D possibly being TRBD1 (6 bases). With 3 bases removed from V and 3 bases from J, the gap between germline ends came to 15 bases. The length of the CDR3 is 15 residues. Germline lookup yields CDR1 SGHNT and CDR2 YYREEE (reference sequence). CDR3 sequence reads: CASSYGQFRDTEAFF. The CDR3 coding sequence is TGTGCCAGCAGCTACGGACAGTTTCGGGACACTGAAGCTTTCTTT.

The chain recombines TRBV21-1 with TRBJ2-7. TRBV21-1 is a known pseudogene. CDR3 length equals 14 residues. The CDR3 region has the DNA TGTGCCATACCCGACTCGAGGGGCACCTACGAGCAGTACTTC. Translated, it gives CAIPDSRGTYEQYF.

This clone was seen once. The sample holds other DNA sequences that translate to the same CDR3. The V gene is TRBV5-1, the J gene TRBJ1-5; D uncertain. The germline V gene encodes CDR1 SGHRS and CDR2 YFSETQ. V was trimmed by 0 bases and J by 5 bases, leaving 6 bases between them. This CDR3 has 13 residues. The CDR3 DNA follows: TGCGCCAGCAGCTTGGGCGCAGATCAGCCCCAGCATTTT. The encoded protein is CASSLGADQPQHF.

The chain is built from TRBV5-1 and TRBJ2-7, with D tentatively TRBD1 or TRBD2 (5 bases each). This CDR3 is built from 15 residues. Trimming took 0 bases from V and 2 from J, leaving 12 bases between them. Germline V gene data show CDR1 as SGHRS and CDR2 as YFSETQ. CDR3 sequence reads: CASSLEGTTAYEQYF. DNA for the CDR3: TGCGCCAGCAGCTTGGAAGGGACCACCGCCTACGAGCAGTACTTC.

On this clone: Other DNA sequences in the same sample also yield this CDR3. This chain links TRBV7-9 with TRBJ1-1; no clear D. The germline V gene encodes CDR1 SEHNR and CDR2 FQNEAQ (reference sequence). Trimming shortened V by 3 bases and J by 3 bases, and 5 bases separated the two germline ends. The CDR3 contains 12 residues. This chain's CDR3 is CASSFSDTEAFF. For the CDR3, the DNA is TGTGCCAGCAGCTTTTCTGACACTGAAGCTTTCTTT.

The gene calls are TRBV19 and TRBJ1-5; maybe TRBD1 (5 bases). The germline V and J ends were trimmed by 3 bases and 10 bases, with 10 bases remaining between them. Germline V gene lookup returns CDR1 LNHDA and CDR2 SQIVND (reference sequence). The CDR3 sequence is 12 residues long. This chain's CDR3 is CASSIGTTPQHF. The CDR3 DNA is TGTGCCAGTAGTATCGGGACTACTCCCCAGCATTTT.

The gene calls are TRBV19 and TRBJ1-1; 7 positions match TRBD1. The CDR3 has 14 residues. The trim removed 6 bases at V and 5 bases at J, leaving 9 bases unmatched. Germline values: CDR1 LNHDA, CDR2 SQIVND (reference sequence). The CDR3 loop is CASSPQGRRTEAFF. In DNA, the CDR3 is TGTGCCAGTAGCCCACAGGGGCGTCGGACTGAAGCTTTCTTT.

The CDR3 spells CASSFGLGDEQFF. The CDR3 bases are TGCGCCAGCAGCTTTGGGCTGGGCGATGAGCAGTTCTTC. The chain couples TRBV5-1 to TRBJ2-1; D gene ambiguous. The germline CDR1 and CDR2 sequences are SGHRS and YFSETQ. Trimming cost V 2 bases and J 8 bases, with 11 bases left between them. This CDR3 comprises 13 residues.

This rearrangement joins TRBV28 to TRBJ2-7; 8 bases are shared with TRBD1. The CDR3 spans 14 residues. The germline CDR1 and CDR2 sequences are MDHEN and SYDVKM. Germline trimming cut 4 bases from V and 2 bases from J; bases unmatched to any gene: 4. CDR3 region: CASSSPGQAYEQYF. The CDR3 DNA reads as TGTGCCAGCAGTTCACCGGGACAGGCCTACGAGCAGTACTTC.

The chain combines TRBV28 with TRBJ1-5; 9 positions match TRBD1. Trimming took 4 bases from V and 4 from J; bases not matched to a gene: 5. The CDR3 is made up of 15 amino acids. The V gene's germline CDR1 is MDHEN and CDR2 SYDVKM. CDR3 in DNA: TGTGCCAGCAGTTCGGGACAGGGATGGAATCAGCCCCAGCATTTT. Translated: CASSSGQGWNQPQHF. Based on the CDR3 plus reference TRBV28 and TRBJ1-5, the full variable domain is DVKVTQSSRYLVKRTGEKVFLECVQDMDHENMFWYRQDPGLGLRLIYFSYDVKMKEKGDIPEGYSVSREKKERFSLILESASTNQTSMYLCASSSGQGWNQPQHFGDGTRLSIL.

J is TRBJ1-2 and V is TRBV28; D unresolved. This CDR3 is built from 14 residues. CDR1 is MDHEN and CDR2 is SYDVKM in the germline V gene. V was pared by 8 bases and J by 3 bases, with 16 bases between. CDR3 region: CASGRPDAYYGYTF. The CDR3 DNA follows: TGTGCCAGCGGAAGACCGGACGCCTACTATGGCTACACCTTC.

The genes are TRBV6-6 and TRBJ1-1; D ambiguous. The germline CDR1 and CDR2 sequences are MNHNY and SVGAGI (reference sequence). Trimming cost V 4 bases and J 0 bases, with 12 bases left between them. This CDR3 spans 15 amino acids. This CDR3 is CASSSPGRLNTEAFF. The CDR3 nucleotides read TGTGCCAGCAGTTCCCCCGGCAGGTTGAACACTGAAGCTTTCTTT.

This clone came up many times. This rearrangement joins TRBV6-6 to TRBJ2-1; D gene uncertain. The germline V and J ends were trimmed by 5 bases and 10 bases, with 9 bases remaining between them. The CDR3 covers 11 residues. The V gene's germline CDR1 is MNHNY and CDR2 SVGAGI (reference sequence). The CDR3 nucleotides read TGTGCCAGCAGTCATATGTACGAGCAGTTCTTC. It is translated as CASSHMYEQFF.

The rearrangement joins TRBV20-1 to TRBJ2-1; unclear D gene. The CDR3 length is 11 residues. Germline CDR1 is DFQATT and CDR2 is SNEGSKA (reference sequence). Trimming stripped 8 bases from V and 1 base from J, with 6 bases between. The CDR3 DNA is TGCAGTTTATCTTCCTACAATGAGCAGTTCTTC. Its protein product is CSLSSYNEQFF.

This rearrangement joins TRBV7-4 to TRBJ1-3; D gene unclear. With 3 bases removed from V and 4 bases from J, the gap between germline ends came to 4 bases. Germline loops: CDR1 SGHVT, CDR2 SQSDAQ. This CDR3 is built from 12 residues. The CDR3 coding sequence is TGTGCCAGCAGCTTTGTCGGAAACACCATATATTTT. The encoded protein is CASSFVGNTIYF.

The CDR3 sequence: CASSLAGQRGTEAFF. In DNA, the CDR3 is TGCGCCAGCAGCTTGGCGGGACAACGAGGGACTGAAGCTTTCTTT. The chain combines TRBV5-1 with TRBJ1-1; D may be TRBD1 (6 bases). The germline V gene encodes CDR1 SGHRS and CDR2 YFSETQ. This CDR3 spans 15 amino acids. V lost 0 bases to trimming and J lost 5 bases, with 14 bases between them. The full variable domain, in which reference TRBV5-1 and TRBJ1-1 provide the parts outside the CDR3, is KAGVTQTPRYLIKTRGQQVTLSCSPISGHRSVSWYQQTPGQGLQFLFEYFSETQRNKGNFPGRFSGRQFSNSRSEMNVSTLELGDSALYLCASSLAGQRGTEAFFGQGTRLTVV.

The gene calls are TRBV13 and TRBJ2-7; 9 bases line up with TRBD2. V shed 1 base, J shed 3 bases, and the junction held 10 bases outside the gene matches. The germline CDR1 and CDR2 sequences are PRHDT and FYEKMQ (reference sequence). This CDR3 contains 17 residues. The CDR3 nucleotides read TGTGCCAGCAGCTTAGTTTTACCGCTAGCGGGAAACTACGAGCAGTACTTC. Encoded protein: CASSLVLPLAGNYEQYF.

The genes are TRBV9 and TRBJ2-1; D unresolved. CDR1 SGDLS and CDR2 YYNGEE come from the germline V gene. The V gene lost 1 base and the J gene lost 8 bases, with 19 bases spanning the gap. There are 16 residues in the CDR3. CDR3: CASSVTQDVGMDEQFF. The CDR3 nucleotides read TGTGCCAGCAGCGTAACTCAAGATGTTGGTATGGATGAGCAGTTCTTC.

V usage is TRBV2 and J usage is TRBJ2-2, with D perhaps TRBD1 or TRBD2 (5 bases each). Trimming pared 2 bases from V and 6 bases from J, leaving 19 bases between. The length of the CDR3 is 17 residues. CDR1 SNHLY and CDR2 FYNNEI come from the germline V gene. CDR3 nucleotide sequence: TGTGCCAGCAGTGAATCTTGGGGACCCCAGCCGGCCGGGGAGCTGTTTTTT. Translating gives CASSESWGPQPAGELFF.

V gene TRBV6-1 combines with J gene TRBJ2-5; 7 bases fit TRBD1. After removal of 5 bases from V and 5 bases from J, the junction contained 8 bases not matched to a gene. The CDR3 covers 14 residues. Germline lookup yields CDR1 MNHNS and CDR2 SASEGT. CDR3: CASSTRDSTETQYF. In nucleotides, the CDR3 is TGTGCCAGCAGTACCCGGGACAGTACCGAGACCCAGTACTTC.

V is TRBV6-1 and J is TRBJ1-6; D is unclear. Germline CDR1 MNHNS, CDR2 SASEGT. The CDR3 totals 13 residues. The germline V and J ends were trimmed by 7 bases and 7 bases, with 11 bases remaining between them. CDR3 amino acids: CASITERNSPLHF. The CDR3 DNA follows: TGTGCCAGCATAACGGAGCGGAATTCACCCCTCCACTTT.

The chain has TRBV7-2 and TRBJ2-1; 11 nucleotides agree with TRBD2. Trimming took 1 base from V and 8 from J; bases not matched to a gene: 7. Germline V gene lookup returns CDR1 SGHTA and CDR2 FQGNSA. The length of the CDR3 is 16 residues. The CDR3 coding sequence is TGTGCCAGCAGCTTAGGCCGACTAGCGGGAATCTATGAGCAGTTCTTC. Translated: CASSLGRLAGIYEQFF.